The T cell receptor beta chain described here comes from a study of T cell responses to AZD1222 COVID-19 vaccine. V was trimmed by 4 bases and J by 2 bases, leaving 8 bases between them. The CDR3 sequence is 13 residues long. CDR1 is SEHNR, CDR2 FQNEAQ, per germline (reference sequence). In regard to this clone: The target antigen is unknown. Other DNA variants within this sample encode the same CDR3.

Generated by immunoSEQ multiplex PCR, the TCRdb table keeps only in-frame clones and is missing some. Seen here are about 160,000 clones, around 94% observed once, and the top ten hold roughly 5%. Overall study results and limits: Seropositive at baseline were only a handful of AZD1222 recipients. Samples come after the peak T cell response, not at day 14.

The chain has TRBV7-9 and TRBJ1-2; TRBD1 might be the D (5 bases). The source of this sequence is an adult who received the AZD1222 COVID-19 vaccine. This material consisted of peripheral blood, taken 28 days after the second AZD1222 dose. CDR3 protein: CASSSQVNYGYTF. Here the CDR3 DNA reads TGTGCCAGCAGCTCACAGGTCAACTATGGCTACACCTTC. Supplemented by reference TRBV7-9 and TRBJ1-2, the full variable domain reads DTGVSQNPRHKITKRGQNVTFRCDPISEHNRLYWYRQTLGQGPEFLTYFQNEAQLEKSRLLSDRFSAERPKGSFSTLEIQRTEQGDSAMYLCASSSQVNYGYTFGSGTRLTVV.